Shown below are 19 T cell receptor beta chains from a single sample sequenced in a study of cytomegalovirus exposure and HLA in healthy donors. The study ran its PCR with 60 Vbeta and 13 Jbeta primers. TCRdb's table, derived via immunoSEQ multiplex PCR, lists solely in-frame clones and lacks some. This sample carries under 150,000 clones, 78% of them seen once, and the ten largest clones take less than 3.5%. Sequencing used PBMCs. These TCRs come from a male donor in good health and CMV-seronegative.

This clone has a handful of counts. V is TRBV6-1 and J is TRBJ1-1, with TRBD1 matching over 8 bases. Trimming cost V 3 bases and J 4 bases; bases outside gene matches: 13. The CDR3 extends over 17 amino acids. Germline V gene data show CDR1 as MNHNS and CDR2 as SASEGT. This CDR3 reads CASSESGQGIWSTEAFF. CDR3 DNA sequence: TGTGCCAGCAGTGAGTCTGGACAGGGTATATGGAGCACTGAAGCTTTCTTT.

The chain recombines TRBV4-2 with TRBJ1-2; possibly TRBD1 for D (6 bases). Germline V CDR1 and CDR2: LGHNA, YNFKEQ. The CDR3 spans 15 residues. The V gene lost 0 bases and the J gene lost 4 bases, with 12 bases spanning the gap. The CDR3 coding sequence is TGTGCCAGCAGCCAAGAGGGGGCAGGGAGCTATGGCTACACCTTC. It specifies CASSQEGAGSYGYTF.

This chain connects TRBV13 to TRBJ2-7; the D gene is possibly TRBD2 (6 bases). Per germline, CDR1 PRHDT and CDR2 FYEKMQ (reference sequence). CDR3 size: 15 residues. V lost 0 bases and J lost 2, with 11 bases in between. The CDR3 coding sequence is TGTGCCAGCAGCTTAGGCCCTAGCGCGACCTACGAGCAGTACTTC. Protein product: CASSLGPSATYEQYF.

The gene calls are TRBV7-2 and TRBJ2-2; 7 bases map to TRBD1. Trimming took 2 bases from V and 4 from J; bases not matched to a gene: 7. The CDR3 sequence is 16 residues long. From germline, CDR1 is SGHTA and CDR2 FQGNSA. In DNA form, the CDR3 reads TGTGCCAGCAGCTTACGAAGACAGGGCCTCACCGGGGAGCTGTTTTTT. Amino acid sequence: CASSLRRQGLTGELFF.

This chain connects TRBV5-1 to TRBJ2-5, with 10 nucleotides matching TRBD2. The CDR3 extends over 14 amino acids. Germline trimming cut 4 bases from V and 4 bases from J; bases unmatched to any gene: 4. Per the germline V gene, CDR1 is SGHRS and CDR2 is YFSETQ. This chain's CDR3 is CASSHGLAAETQYF. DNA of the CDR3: TGCGCCAGCAGCCACGGACTAGCGGCAGAGACCCAGTACTTC.

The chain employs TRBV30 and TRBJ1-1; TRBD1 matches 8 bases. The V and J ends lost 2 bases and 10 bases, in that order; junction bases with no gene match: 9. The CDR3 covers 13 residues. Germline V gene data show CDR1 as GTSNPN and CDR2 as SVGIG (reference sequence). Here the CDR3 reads CAWSQGARPGAFF. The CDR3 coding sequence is TGTGCCTGGAGTCAGGGGGCCCGACCAGGAGCTTTCTTT.

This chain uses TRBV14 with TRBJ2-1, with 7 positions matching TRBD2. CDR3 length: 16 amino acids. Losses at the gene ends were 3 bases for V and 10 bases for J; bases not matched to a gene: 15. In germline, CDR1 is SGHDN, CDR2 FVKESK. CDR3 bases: TGTGCCAGCAGCCATTGGGAGGGAGCAGGGTCCGGGGAGCAGTTCTTC. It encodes CASSHWEGAGSGEQFF. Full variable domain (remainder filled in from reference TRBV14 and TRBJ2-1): EAGVTQFPSHSVIEKGQTVTLRCDPISGHDNLYWYRRVMGKEIKFLLHFVKESKQDESGMPNNRFLAERTGGTYSTLKVQPAELEDSGVYFCASSHWEGAGSGEQFFGPGTRLTVL.

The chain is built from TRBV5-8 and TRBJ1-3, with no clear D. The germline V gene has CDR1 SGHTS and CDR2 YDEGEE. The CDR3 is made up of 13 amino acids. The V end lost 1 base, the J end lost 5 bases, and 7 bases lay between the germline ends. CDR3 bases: TGTGCCAGCAGCTTGACCGGGAGAAACACCATATATTTT. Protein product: CASSLTGRNTIYF.

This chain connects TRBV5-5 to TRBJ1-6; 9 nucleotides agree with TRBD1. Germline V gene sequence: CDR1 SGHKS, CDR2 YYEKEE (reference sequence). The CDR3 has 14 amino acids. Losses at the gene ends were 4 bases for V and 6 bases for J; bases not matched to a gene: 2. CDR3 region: CASSQGQGNSPLHF. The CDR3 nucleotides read TGTGCCAGCAGCCAGGGACAGGGTAATTCACCCCTCCACTTT. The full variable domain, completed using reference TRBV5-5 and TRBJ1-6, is DAGVTQSPTHLIKTRGQQVTLRCSPISGHKSVSWYQQVLGQGPQFIFQYYEKEERGRGNFPDRFSARQFPNYSSELNVNALLLGDSALYLCASSQGQGNSPLHFGNGTRLTVT.

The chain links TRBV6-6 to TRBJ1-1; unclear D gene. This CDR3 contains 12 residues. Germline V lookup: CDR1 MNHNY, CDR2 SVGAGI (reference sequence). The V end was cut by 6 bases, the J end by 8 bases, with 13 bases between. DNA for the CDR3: TGTGCCAGCAGGGTACGGGAACTAGAAGCTTTCTTT. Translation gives CASRVRELEAFF.

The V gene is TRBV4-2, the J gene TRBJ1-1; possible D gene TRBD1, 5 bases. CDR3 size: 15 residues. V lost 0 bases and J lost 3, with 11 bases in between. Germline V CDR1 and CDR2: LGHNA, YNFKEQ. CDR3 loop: CASSQEATEHTEAFF. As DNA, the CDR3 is TGTGCCAGCAGCCAAGAGGCGACAGAGCACACTGAAGCTTTCTTT.

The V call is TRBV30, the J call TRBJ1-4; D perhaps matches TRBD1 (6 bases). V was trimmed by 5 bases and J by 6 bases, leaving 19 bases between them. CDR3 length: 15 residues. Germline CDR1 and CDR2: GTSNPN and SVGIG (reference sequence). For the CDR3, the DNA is TGTGCCTGGGCCATCCCCGGGACAATGGATGAAAAACTGTTTTTT. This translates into CAWAIPGTMDEKLFF.

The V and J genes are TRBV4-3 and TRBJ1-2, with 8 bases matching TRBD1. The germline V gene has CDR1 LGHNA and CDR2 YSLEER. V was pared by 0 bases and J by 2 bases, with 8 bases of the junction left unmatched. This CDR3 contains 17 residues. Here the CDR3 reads CASSQDQDRGGNYGYTF. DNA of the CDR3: TGCGCCAGCAGCCAAGACCAAGACAGGGGCGGGAACTATGGCTACACCTTC.

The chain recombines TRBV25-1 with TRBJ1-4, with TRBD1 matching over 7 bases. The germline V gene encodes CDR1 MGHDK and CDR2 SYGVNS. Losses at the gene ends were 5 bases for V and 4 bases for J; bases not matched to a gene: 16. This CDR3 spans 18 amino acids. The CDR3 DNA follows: TGTGCCAGCAGTATCCTCGGTCAGGGGGATCAGAGTAATGAAAAACTGTTTTTT. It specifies CASSILGQGDQSNEKLFF.

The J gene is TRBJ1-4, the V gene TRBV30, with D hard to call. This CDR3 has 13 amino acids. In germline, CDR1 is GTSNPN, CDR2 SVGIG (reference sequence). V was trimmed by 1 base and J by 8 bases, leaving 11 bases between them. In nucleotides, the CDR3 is TGTGCCTGGAGTGCAAGGAGGCGCGAAAAACTGTTTTTT. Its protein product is CAWSARRREKLFF.

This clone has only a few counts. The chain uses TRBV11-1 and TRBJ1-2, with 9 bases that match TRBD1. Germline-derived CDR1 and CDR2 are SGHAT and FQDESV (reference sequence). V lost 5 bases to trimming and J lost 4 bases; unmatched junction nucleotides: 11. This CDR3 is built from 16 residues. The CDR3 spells CASSPRGTGSSYGYTF. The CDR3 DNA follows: TGTGCCAGCAGCCCCCGAGGGACAGGGAGTAGCTATGGCTACACCTTC. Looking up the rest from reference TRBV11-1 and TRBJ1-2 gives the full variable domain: EAEVAQSPRYKITEKSQAVAFWCDPISGHATLYWYRQILGQGPELLVQFQDESVVDDSQLPKDRFSAERLKGVDSTLKIQPAELGDSAMYLCASSPRGTGSSYGYTFGSGTRLTVV.

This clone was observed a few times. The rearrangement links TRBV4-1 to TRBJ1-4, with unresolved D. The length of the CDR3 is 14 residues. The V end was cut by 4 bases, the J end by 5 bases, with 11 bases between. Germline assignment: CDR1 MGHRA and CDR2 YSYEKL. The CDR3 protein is CASSRSTSNEKLFF. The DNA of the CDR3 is TGCGCCAGCAGCCGTTCTACCTCGAATGAAAAACTGTTTTTT.

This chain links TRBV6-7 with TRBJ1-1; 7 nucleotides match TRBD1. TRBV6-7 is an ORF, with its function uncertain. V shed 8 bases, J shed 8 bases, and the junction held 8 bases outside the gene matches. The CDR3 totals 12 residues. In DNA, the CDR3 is TGTGCCAGCCTGCTTAACAGGGGCGAAGCTTTCTTT. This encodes CASLLNRGEAFF.

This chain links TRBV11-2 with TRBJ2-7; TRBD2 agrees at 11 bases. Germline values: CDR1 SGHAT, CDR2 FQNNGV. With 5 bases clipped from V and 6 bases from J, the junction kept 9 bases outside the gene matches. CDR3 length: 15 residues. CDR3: CASSPSLAGGSEQYF. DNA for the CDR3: TGTGCCAGCAGCCCTTCCCTAGCGGGGGGCAGCGAGCAGTACTTC.